This entry describes one T cell receptor beta chain. This entry belongs to a study of blood T cell repertoires in COVID-19. Study at large: Specimens from acute and convalescent COVID-19 originated in the United States, Italy and Spain.

Patients of the Seattle cohort, enrolled during active infection, were followed longitudinally. In the original processing: From reference gene primer amplification, estimates of nucleated cell counts were derived. Sequenced by immunoSEQ multiplex PCR; TCRdb stores in-frame clones only, minus some. Clone size and V and J calls were adopted from that table, with D and trimming inferred from the DNA. This table holds around 300,000 clones, about nine tenths found once. This CDR3 is built from 15 residues. V was clipped by 0 bases and J by 0 bases, with 9 bases between them. CDR1 and CDR2 from the germline V gene are MNHEY and SVGEGT.

The source is a woman in her 30s with COVID-19, enrolled during active disease. The V call is TRBV6-2 or TRBV6-3, the J call TRBJ2-7; D is possibly TRBD2 (5 bases). Sample: peripheral blood. DNA of the CDR3: TGTGCCAGCAGTTACTCGCCGGGGAGCTCCTACGAGCAGTACTTC. This encodes CASSYSPGSSYEQYF.